Presented here are 21 T cell receptor beta chains from one specimen sequenced in a study of cytomegalovirus exposure and HLA in healthy donors. PCR used 60 Vbeta primers and 13 Jbeta primers. The table came from immunoSEQ multiplex PCR; TCRdb's copy has only in-frame clones and leaves some out. Altogether hundreds of thousands of clones are present, less than 80% being singletons, with the ten largest covering about 0.23%. The specimen was PBMCs. Source of these receptors: a girl under 10 years old in good health and CMV-seronegative.

The V gene is TRBV29-1, the J gene TRBJ2-5, with 9 nucleotides matching TRBD2. The DNA end favors TRBJ2-7, so the J call may be wrong. The length of the CDR3 is 16 residues. Germline assignment: CDR1 SQVTM and CDR2 ANQGSEA. The CDR3 DNA follows: TGCAGCGGGGTTTGGGGAGCGGGGGGACGGTCCTACGAGCAGTACTTC. It is translated as CSGVWGAGGRSYEQYF.

This chain uses TRBV25-1 with TRBJ1-2, with 7 bases matching TRBD1. The CDR3 length is 14 residues. V lost 3 bases to trimming and J lost 5 bases; unmatched junction nucleotides: 6. In germline, CDR1 is MGHDK, CDR2 SYGVNS. The CDR3 region has the DNA TGTGCCAGCAGTGACACGGGACAGCTTTATGGCTACACCTTC. This sequence encodes CASSDTGQLYGYTF.

The V gene is TRBV6-1, the J gene TRBJ1-2, with D possibly being TRBD1 (6 bases). The CDR3 is made up of 15 amino acids. V gave up 7 bases and J gave up 4 bases, with 19 bases separating them. Germline CDR1 reads MNHNS; CDR2 reads SASEGT. DNA of the CDR3: TGTGCCAGCAAGCGTACAGGGACGGGGTCCTATGGCTACACCTTC. It is translated as CASKRTGTGSYGYTF.

The rearrangement uses TRBV5-6 and TRBJ2-1; D gene ambiguous. The germline CDR1 and CDR2 sequences are SGHDT and YYEEEE. The CDR3 loop spans 14 amino acids. Trimming stripped 3 bases from V and 7 bases from J, with 14 bases between. CDR3 sequence (DNA): TGTGCCAGCAGCTCCCCGGTCTACGAAAATGAGCAGTTCTTC. Amino acids: CASSSPVYENEQFF. Looking up the rest from reference TRBV5-6 and TRBJ2-1 gives the full variable domain: DAGVTQSPTHLIKTRGQQVTLRCSPKSGHDTVSWYQQALGQGPQFIFQYYEEEERQRGNFPDRFSGHQFPNYSSELNVNALLLGDSALYLCASSSPVYENEQFFGPGTRLTVL.

The chain combines TRBV5-1 with TRBJ1-1, with 7 positions matching TRBD1. The germline V gene has CDR1 SGHRS and CDR2 YFSETQ. The length of the CDR3 is 13 residues. The ends lost 7 bases at V and 5 bases at J; junction bases unmatched: 8. This CDR3 is CASHRGDMTEAFF. In DNA, the CDR3 is TGCGCCAGCCACAGGGGTGATATGACTGAAGCTTTCTTT.

This chain links TRBV7-9 with TRBJ2-2; a weak D match, TRBD2 (6 bases). Germline CDR1 and CDR2: SEHNR and FQNEAQ (reference sequence). The CDR3 runs to 15 residues. V was cut by 5 bases and J by 4 bases, with 14 bases left in between. CDR3 coding DNA: TGTGCCAGCAGCGCGGGACTTCTCACCACCGGGGAGCTGTTTTTT. Protein: CASSAGLLTTGELFF. The full variable domain, rest sourced from reference TRBV7-9 and TRBJ2-2, is DTGVSQNPRHKITKRGQNVTFRCDPISEHNRLYWYRQTLGQGPEFLTYFQNEAQLEKSRLLSDRFSAERPKGSFSTLEIQRTEQGDSAMYLCASSAGLLTTGELFFGEGSRLTVL.

The chain carries TRBV18 and TRBJ2-3; 13 bases agree with TRBD2. Germline CDR1 is KGHSH and CDR2 is LQKENI. The CDR3 runs to 16 residues. Germline trimming cut 5 bases from V and 1 base from J; bases unmatched to any gene: 3. CDR3 nucleotide sequence: TGTGCCAGCTCAGCCGGACTAGCGGGGGGCACAGATACGCAGTATTTT. This sequence encodes CASSAGLAGGTDTQYF.

This clone was detected only once. The chain links TRBV19 to TRBJ1-2; 7 bases are shared with TRBD1. Losses at the gene ends were 3 bases for V and 1 base for J; bases not matched to a gene: 8. The germline V gene encodes CDR1 LNHDA and CDR2 SQIVND (reference sequence). CDR3 length: 16 residues. Written as DNA, the CDR3 is TGTGCCAGTAGTATCAACGGAGGGGGCAGTAACTATGGCTACACCTTC. Translating it yields CASSINGGGSNYGYTF. Using reference TRBV19 and TRBJ1-2 for the parts outside the CDR3, the full variable domain is DGGITQSPKYLFRKEGQNVTLSCEQNLNHDAMYWYRQDPGQGLRLIYYSQIVNDFQKGDIAEGYSVSREKKESFPLTVTSAQKNPTAFYLCASSINGGGSNYGYTFGSGTRLTVV.

The rearrangement uses TRBV2 and TRBJ1-6; 8 nucleotides match TRBD1. Germline-derived CDR1 and CDR2 are SNHLY and FYNNEI. This CDR3 has 16 amino acids. After removal of 3 bases from V and 6 bases from J, the junction contained 7 bases not matched to a gene. CDR3: CASSEGPGQGNSPLHF. The CDR3 DNA follows: TGTGCCAGCAGTGAGGGACCAGGACAGGGTAATTCACCCCTCCACTTT.

The sample holds one count of this clone. The chain employs TRBV13 and TRBJ1-3, with a possible D match to TRBD1 (6 bases). Germline CDR1 PRHDT, CDR2 FYEKMQ (reference sequence). This CDR3 is 15 amino acids long. V was pared by 4 bases and J by 0 bases, with 10 bases between. In DNA form, the CDR3 reads TGTGCCAGCAGCTCACAGGGACCCTCTGGAAACACCATATATTTT. This sequence encodes CASSSQGPSGNTIYF.

The chain is built from TRBV4-1 and TRBJ1-5; 9 bases map to TRBD1. V was clipped by 1 base and J by 7 bases; unmatched bases: 5. The germline gives CDR1 MGHRA, CDR2 YSYEKL. This CDR3 contains 15 residues. The CDR3 protein is CASSQADRGWQPQHF. In nucleotides, the CDR3 is TGCGCCAGCAGCCAAGCGGACAGGGGATGGCAGCCCCAGCATTTT.

This sequence joins TRBV12-5 and TRBJ2-7; 12 nucleotides align to TRBD2. CDR3 length: 17 amino acids. CDR1 is LGHNT and CDR2 is FRNRAP in the germline V gene. V was pared by 1 base and J by 0 bases, with 4 bases of the junction left unmatched. CDR3 protein: CASGLAPTSGSSYEQYF. DNA for the CDR3: TGTGCTAGTGGTTTGGCTCCGACTAGCGGGAGCTCCTACGAGCAGTACTTC. Variable domain in full (rest from reference TRBV12-5 and TRBJ2-7): DARVTQTPRHKVTEMGQEVTMRCQPILGHNTVFWYRQTMMQGLELLAYFRNRAPLDDSGMPKDRFSAEMPDATLATLKIQPSEPRDSAVYFCASGLAPTSGSSYEQYFGPGTRLTVT.

The chain links TRBV15 to TRBJ1-1; D might be TRBD1 (6 bases). Germline CDR1 and CDR2: LNHNV and YYDKDF (reference sequence). V was trimmed by 3 bases and J by 3 bases, leaving 23 bases between them. The CDR3 runs to 18 residues. The CDR3 reads CATSSRLQPRQVHTEAFF. CDR3 nucleotides: TGTGCCACCAGCAGTCGACTACAACCCAGACAGGTCCACACTGAAGCTTTCTTT.

The chain has TRBV7-9 and TRBJ2-3; the D gene is possibly TRBD2 (6 bases). This CDR3 is built from 15 residues. V shed 5 bases and J shed 0 bases, with 12 bases lying between them. Per the germline V gene, CDR1 is SEHNR and CDR2 is FQNEAQ (reference sequence). In nucleotides, the CDR3 is TGTGCCAGCAGCCTGGGACTCGGTAGCACAGATACGCAGTATTTT. Translated: CASSLGLGSTDTQYF.

V and J are TRBV10-1 and TRBJ2-1, with D possibly being TRBD1 (6 bases). CDR1 WNHNN and CDR2 SYGVQD come from the germline V gene (reference sequence). V gave up 0 bases and J gave up 6 bases, with 9 bases separating them. The CDR3 spans 14 residues. As DNA, the CDR3 is TGCGCCAGCAGTGAGTCGGCCAGGGGCAATGAGCAGTTCTTC. It encodes CASSESARGNEQFF.

The chain is built from TRBV14 and TRBJ2-7; D uncertain. CDR3 length: 13 residues. With 3 bases removed from V and 3 bases from J, the gap between germline ends came to 9 bases. Germline values: CDR1 SGHDN, CDR2 FVKESK. CDR3 protein: CASSQAGYYEQYF. Written as DNA, the CDR3 is TGTGCCAGCAGCCAGGCCGGGTACTACGAGCAGTACTTC.

This clone was detected a few times. The same CDR3 is also encoded by other DNA sequences in this sample. The rearrangement uses TRBV5-1 and TRBJ1-2; TRBD1 matches at 7 bases. The CDR3 contains 14 residues. J lost 0 bases, V lost 4 bases, and 3 bases had no gene match. Germline loops: CDR1 SGHRS, CDR2 YFSETQ. CDR3 residues: CASSPGQANYGYTF. The CDR3 nucleotides read TGCGCCAGCAGCCCCGGACAGGCTAACTATGGCTACACCTTC.

The chain has TRBV6-1 and TRBJ1-1; D gene uncertain. The germline V and J ends were trimmed by 7 bases and 0 bases, with 12 bases remaining between them. Per germline, CDR1 MNHNS and CDR2 SASEGT. This CDR3 region has 14 residues. The chain's CDR3 is CASKSEAMNTEAFF. The CDR3 DNA sequence: TGTGCCAGCAAATCAGAGGCAATGAACACTGAAGCTTTCTTT.

This clone has just one count. The rearrangement joins TRBV9 to TRBJ2-3; D ambiguous. The CDR3 covers 15 residues. The V end was cut by 4 bases, the J end by 2 bases, with 14 bases between. Germline loops: CDR1 SGDLS, CDR2 YYNGEE. The CDR3 DNA reads as TGTGCCAGCAGCTCGCGAACTTTTTCCACAGATACGCAGTATTTT. Amino acids: CASSSRTFSTDTQYF.

The CDR3: CASSYPGTANNEQFF. The DNA for the CDR3 is TGTGCCAGCAGTTACCCCGGGACAGCAAACAATGAGCAGTTCTTC. The genes are TRBV6-5 and TRBJ2-1; 7 bases map to TRBD1. Germline V CDR1 and CDR2: MNHEY, SVGAGI. The V and J ends lost 2 bases and 5 bases, in that order; junction bases with no gene match: 6. CDR3 length: 15 amino acids.

The V gene is TRBV27, the J gene TRBJ1-1, with 7 bases lining up with TRBD1. This CDR3 is 14 amino acids long. V lost 2 bases and J lost 4; bases outside the gene matches: 4. The germline V gene encodes CDR1 MNHEY and CDR2 SMNVEV (reference sequence). The CDR3 loop is CASSLNRGSTEAFF. The CDR3 bases are TGTGCCAGCAGTTTAAACAGGGGATCCACTGAAGCTTTCTTT.